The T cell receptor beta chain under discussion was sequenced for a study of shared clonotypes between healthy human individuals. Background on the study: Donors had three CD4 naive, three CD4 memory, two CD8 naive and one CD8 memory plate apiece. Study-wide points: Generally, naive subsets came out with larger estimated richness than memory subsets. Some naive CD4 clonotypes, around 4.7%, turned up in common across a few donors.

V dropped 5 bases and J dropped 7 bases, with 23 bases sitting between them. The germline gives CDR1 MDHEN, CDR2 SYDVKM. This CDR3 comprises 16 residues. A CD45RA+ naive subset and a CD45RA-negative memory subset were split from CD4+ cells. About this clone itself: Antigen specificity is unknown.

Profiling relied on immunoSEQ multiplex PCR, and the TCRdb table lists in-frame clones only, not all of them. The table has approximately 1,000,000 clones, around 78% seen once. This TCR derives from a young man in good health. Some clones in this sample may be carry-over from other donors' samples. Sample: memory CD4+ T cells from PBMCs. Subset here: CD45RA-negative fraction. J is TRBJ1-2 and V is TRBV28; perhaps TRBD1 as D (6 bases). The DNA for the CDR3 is TGTGCCAGCAGTCCGGGGGGCCCCCCCCGGAAGGGTGGCTACACCTTC. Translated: CASSPGGPPRKGGYTF.